The 17 T cell receptor beta chains below all came from one sample that was sequenced in a study of OX40 agonist ivuxolimab in advanced cancers. The protocol was immunoSEQ multiplex PCR, while the TCRdb copy is restricted to in-frame clones and leaves out a portion. The sample gives about 66,000 clones, roughly 89% of which show up once; under 3.5% is in the top ten. Specimen: CD4+ or CD8+ T cells sorted from blood, collected in a trial of the OX40 agonist ivuxolimab. These receptors came from an adult with an advanced solid tumor such as melanoma, head and neck, liver or kidney cancer.

CDR3 in DNA: TGTGCCAGCAGTGAAGTATGGGCAGATACGCAGTATTTT. The encoded protein is CASSEVWADTQYF. V usage is TRBV25-1 and J usage is TRBJ2-3, with D hard to call. This CDR3 comprises 13 residues. Between the trimmed V and J ends, which lost 2 bases and 4 bases, there was a span of 7 bases. Germline CDR1 MGHDK, CDR2 SYGVNS.

The V gene is TRBV28, the J gene TRBJ2-7, with no clear D. The CDR3 has 12 residues. CDR1 MDHEN and CDR2 SYDVKM come from the germline V gene. V dropped 2 bases and J dropped 4 bases, with 6 bases sitting between them. CDR3 residues: CASSLVGYEQYF. As DNA, the CDR3 is TGTGCCAGCAGTTTAGTGGGTTACGAGCAGTACTTC.

This sequence joins TRBV6-5 and TRBJ2-7; 8 bases fit TRBD1. The V gene end was trimmed by 7 bases and the J gene end by 6 bases; junction bases not matched to a gene: 14. The CDR3 covers 15 residues. Germline V CDR1 and CDR2: MNHEY, SVGAGI. Written as DNA, the CDR3 is TGTGCCAGCAAGACATCAGGGGGCCGCTCCGGCGAGCAGTACTTC. Translation gives CASKTSGGRSGEQYF.

The chain has TRBV10-3 and TRBJ2-2; a weak D match, TRBD2 (5 bases). CDR3 length equals 12 residues. The ends were cut back, 10 bases at V and 7 bases at J, with 13 bases in the middle. Germline CDR1 ENHRY, CDR2 SYGVKD. CDR3 amino acids: CATAGDLGELFF. The CDR3 DNA reads TGTGCCACCGCCGGGGATCTCGGGGAGCTGTTTTTT.

The chain is built from TRBV30 and TRBJ1-5, with TRBD1 matching 8 bases. The CDR3 contains 14 residues. V lost 5 bases and J lost 4; bases outside the gene matches: 7. Germline V gives CDR1 GTSNPN, CDR2 SVGIG (reference sequence). The DNA for the CDR3 is TGTGCCTGGGGGACAGGCTCCTTGAATCAGCCCCAGCATTTT. Amino acids: CAWGTGSLNQPQHF.

The chain links TRBV19 to TRBJ1-1; 8 nucleotides agree with TRBD1. The CDR3 length is 14 residues. The trim removed 7 bases at V and 1 base at J, leaving 5 bases unmatched. Germline V gene data show CDR1 as LNHDA and CDR2 as SQIVND (reference sequence). CDR3 region: CASIAGGANTEAFF. CDR3 coding DNA: TGTGCCAGTATTGCAGGGGGCGCGAACACTGAAGCTTTCTTT.

The rearrangement links TRBV18 to TRBJ1-5, with 8 bases lining up with TRBD1. Trimming took 2 bases from V and 2 from J; bases not matched to a gene: 5. The germline V gene encodes CDR1 KGHSH and CDR2 LQKENI. CDR3 size: 16 residues. CDR3: CASSPATGGGNQPQHF. The CDR3 DNA reads TGTGCCAGCTCACCAGCAACAGGGGGAGGCAATCAGCCCCAGCATTTT.

The chain has TRBV6-6 and TRBJ1-1, with D possibly being TRBD1 (5 bases). V was cut by 2 bases and J by 1 base, with 8 bases left in between. The CDR3 extends over 14 amino acids. Germline CDR1 MNHNY, CDR2 SVGAGI (reference sequence). The CDR3 nucleotides read TGTGCCAGCAGTTACGGGGGAGCGAACACTGAAGCTTTCTTT. Its protein product is CASSYGGANTEAFF.

This rearrangement joins TRBV27 to TRBJ1-4; 7 bases fit TRBD1. This CDR3 comprises 14 residues. The trim removed 6 bases at V and 3 bases at J, leaving 4 bases unmatched. Germline values: CDR1 MNHEY, CDR2 SMNVEV (reference sequence). The CDR3 coding sequence is TGTGCCAGCAGCCGAGACAGGGCTAATGAAAAACTGTTTTTT. Translated, it gives CASSRDRANEKLFF.

The V and J genes are TRBV30 and TRBJ2-1, with D possibly being TRBD2 (5 bases). The V end was cut by 6 bases, the J end by 7 bases, with 22 bases between. Per the germline V gene, CDR1 is GTSNPN and CDR2 is SVGIG (reference sequence). The CDR3 runs 15 residues. The CDR3 is CACSPKAAFSNEQFF. The CDR3 DNA follows: TGTGCCTGTTCCCCGAAAGCGGCCTTCAGTAATGAGCAGTTCTTC.

V gene TRBV5-1 combines with J gene TRBJ2-3; tentative D call: TRBD2 (6 bases). Between the trimmed V and J ends, which lost 4 bases and 3 bases, there was a span of 15 bases. The CDR3 is 15 residues long. Germline CDR1 is SGHRS and CDR2 is YFSETQ. This CDR3 reads CASSTDRLDTDTQYF. The CDR3 DNA sequence: TGCGCCAGCAGCACAGATAGACTAGATACAGATACGCAGTATTTT. Looking up the rest from reference TRBV5-1 and TRBJ2-3 gives the full variable domain: KAGVTQTPRYLIKTRGQQVTLSCSPISGHRSVSWYQQTPGQGLQFLFEYFSETQRNKGNFPGRFSGRQFSNSRSEMNVSTLELGDSALYLCASSTDRLDTDTQYFGPGTRLTVL.

The chain's CDR3 is CASSEVPNYGYTF. As DNA, the CDR3 is TGTGCCAGCAGTGAAGTTCCTAACTATGGCTACACCTTC. The gene calls are TRBV6-1 and TRBJ1-2; D is ambiguous. CDR1 and CDR2 from the germline V gene are MNHNS and SASEGT. V dropped 1 base and J dropped 0 bases, with 3 bases sitting between them. This CDR3 has 13 residues.

V usage is TRBV7-3 and J usage is TRBJ2-2; weak D call: TRBD1 (5 bases). The length of the CDR3 is 15 residues. Germline V gene sequence: CDR1 SGHTA, CDR2 FQGTGA. Deletions cut 5 bases from V and 1 base from J, with 11 bases between. The CDR3 loop reads CASSPLTGNTGELFF. CDR3 sequence (DNA): TGTGCCAGCAGCCCCCTAACAGGGAACACCGGGGAGCTGTTTTTT.

The chain joins TRBV5-6 to TRBJ2-3, with D possibly being TRBD2 (6 bases). V gave up 4 bases and J gave up 6 bases, with 21 bases separating them. The CDR3 is made up of 16 amino acids. From germline, CDR1 is SGHDT and CDR2 YYEEEE. Here the CDR3 reads CASSLLGGGTRDTQYF. CDR3 DNA: TGTGCCAGCAGCCTGCTTGGAGGCGGGACGAGGGATACGCAGTATTTT.

The V call is TRBV6-4, the J call TRBJ2-3; D is ambiguous. The CDR3 length is 11 residues. Germline-derived CDR1 and CDR2 are MRHNA and SNTAGT. Trimming took off 0 bases at V and 6 bases at J, with 1 base between the two ends. The DNA for the CDR3 is TGTGCCAGCAGTGACTCTGATACGCAGTATTTT. It encodes CASSDSDTQYF.

J is TRBJ2-7 and V is TRBV5-1, with a tentative D call TRBD1 (6 bases). The length of the CDR3 is 13 residues. Trimming took 3 bases from V and 3 from J, leaving 10 bases between them. Germline V lookup: CDR1 SGHRS, CDR2 YFSETQ. CDR3 nucleotide sequence: TGCGCCAGCAGCTGGACAGCCGACTACGAGCAGTACTTC. Its translation is CASSWTADYEQYF.

The chain is built from TRBV5-1 and TRBJ1-2; no reliable D call. CDR1 and CDR2 from the germline V gene are SGHRS and YFSETQ. CDR3 length: 16 amino acids. Trimming cost V 3 bases and J 0 bases, with 15 bases left between them. This CDR3 is CASSYGGSPPNYGYTF. For the CDR3, the DNA is TGCGCCAGCAGCTACGGCGGTTCCCCCCCTAACTATGGCTACACCTTC.